This TCR beta chain is drawn from a study of cytomegalovirus exposure and HLA in healthy donors. Points from the study as a whole: It was assumed in the presence/absence analyses that sequencing depth was roughly uniform across donors. Most TCR beta V segments were productive about 87% or about 30% of the time in an earlier analysis. The study labeled 150 or so TCR beta chains cytomegalovirus-associated. The study had only CMV serostatus as immune exposure information.

Remarks on this clone: Antigen: not known.

13 Jbeta primers and 60 Vbeta primers were used for the PCR. Sequencing was performed with immunoSEQ multiplex PCR; in TCRdb, only in-frame clones are kept and a portion is missing. This sample's table has 100,000 to 150,000 clones. The sample comprised PBMCs. This receptor was taken from a woman in her thirties or forties in good health and CMV-seronegative.

The CDR3 nucleotides read TGTGCCATCAGTCCCGGGACTAGCGACACAGATACGCAGTATTTT. Its protein is CAISPGTSDTDTQYF. The genes are TRBV10-3 and TRBJ2-3; TRBD2 matches 10 bases. V was clipped by 5 bases and J by 2 bases; unmatched bases: 4. Germline V gene data show CDR1 as ENHRY and CDR2 as SYGVKD. The CDR3 contains 15 residues.